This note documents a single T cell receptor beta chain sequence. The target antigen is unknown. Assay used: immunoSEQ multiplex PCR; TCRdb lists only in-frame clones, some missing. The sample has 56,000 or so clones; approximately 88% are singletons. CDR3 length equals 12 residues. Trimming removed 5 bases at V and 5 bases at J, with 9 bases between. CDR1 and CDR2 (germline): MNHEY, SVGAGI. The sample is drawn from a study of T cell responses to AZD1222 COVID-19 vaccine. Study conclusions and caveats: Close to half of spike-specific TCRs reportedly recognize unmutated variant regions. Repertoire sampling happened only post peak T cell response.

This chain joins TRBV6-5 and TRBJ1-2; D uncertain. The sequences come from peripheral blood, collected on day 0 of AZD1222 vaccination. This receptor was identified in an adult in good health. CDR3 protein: CASSPVGYGYTF. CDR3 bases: TGTGCCAGCAGTCCGGTAGGGTATGGCTACACCTTC.